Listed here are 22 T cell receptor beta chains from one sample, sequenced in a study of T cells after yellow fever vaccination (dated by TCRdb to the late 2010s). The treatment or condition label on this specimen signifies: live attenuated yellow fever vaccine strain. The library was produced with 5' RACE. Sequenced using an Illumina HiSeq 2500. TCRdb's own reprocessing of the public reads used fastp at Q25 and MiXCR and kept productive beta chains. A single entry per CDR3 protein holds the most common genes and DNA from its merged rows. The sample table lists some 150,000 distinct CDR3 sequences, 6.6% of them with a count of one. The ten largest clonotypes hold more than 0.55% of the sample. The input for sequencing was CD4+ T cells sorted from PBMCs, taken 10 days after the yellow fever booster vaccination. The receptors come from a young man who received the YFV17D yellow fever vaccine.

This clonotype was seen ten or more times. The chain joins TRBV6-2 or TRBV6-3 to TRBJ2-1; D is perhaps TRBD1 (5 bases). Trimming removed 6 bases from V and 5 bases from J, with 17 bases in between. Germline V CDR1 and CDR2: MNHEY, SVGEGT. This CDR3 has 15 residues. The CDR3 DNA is TGTGCCAGCAGAGGGGTGGGGCGGAGCCACAATGAGCAGTTCTTC. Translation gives CASRGVGRSHNEQFF.

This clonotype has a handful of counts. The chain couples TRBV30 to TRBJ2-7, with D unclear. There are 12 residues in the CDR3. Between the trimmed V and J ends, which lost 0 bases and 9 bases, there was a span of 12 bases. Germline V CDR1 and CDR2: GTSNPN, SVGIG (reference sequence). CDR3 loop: CAWSVQPLGQYF. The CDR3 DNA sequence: TGTGCCTGGAGTGTACAACCTCTTGGGCAGTACTTC. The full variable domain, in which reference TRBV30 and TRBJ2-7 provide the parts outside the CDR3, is SQTIHQWPATLVQPVGSPLSLECTVEGTSNPNLYWYRQAAGRGLQLLFYSVGIGQISSEVPQNLSASRPQDRQFILSSKKLLLSDSGFYLCAWSVQPLGQYFGPGTRLTVT.

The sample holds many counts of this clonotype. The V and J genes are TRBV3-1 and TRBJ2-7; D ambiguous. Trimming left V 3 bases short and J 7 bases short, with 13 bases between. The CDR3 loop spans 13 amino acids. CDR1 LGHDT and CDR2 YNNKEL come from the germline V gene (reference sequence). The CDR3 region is CASSQGFSGEQYF. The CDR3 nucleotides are TGTGCCAGCAGCCAGGGGTTTAGTGGAGAGCAGTACTTC.

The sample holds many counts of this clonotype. CDR3 protein: CASSPAGIQETQYF. CDR3 sequence (DNA): TGCGCCAGCAGCCCGGCGGGGATACAAGAGACCCAGTACTTC. The chain has TRBV5-1 and TRBJ2-5; D may be TRBD2 (6 bases). Trimming removed 4 bases at V and 2 bases at J, with 12 bases between. The CDR3 is 14 residues long. Germline values: CDR1 SGHRS, CDR2 YFSETQ. The complete variable domain, with remaining parts taken from reference TRBV5-1 and TRBJ2-5, reads KAGVTQTPRYLIKTRGQQVTLSCSPISGHRSVSWYQQTPGQGLQFLFEYFSETQRNKGNFPGRFSGRQFSNSRSEMNVSTLELGDSALYLCASSPAGIQETQYFGPGTRLLVL.

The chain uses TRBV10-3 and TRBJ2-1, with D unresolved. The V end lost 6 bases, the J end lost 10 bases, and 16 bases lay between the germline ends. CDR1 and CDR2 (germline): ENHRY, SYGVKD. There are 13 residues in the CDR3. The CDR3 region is CAISPGLLHEQFF. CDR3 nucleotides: TGTGCCATCAGCCCCGGGCTCCTCCACGAGCAGTTCTTC.

This CDR3 reads CASFTPLGETQYF. CDR3 in DNA: TGTGCCAGCTTCACTCCACTGGGAGAGACCCAGTACTTC. This chain connects TRBV6-1 to TRBJ2-5, with D unresolved. V lost 8 bases, J lost 4 bases, and 14 bases lay in between. Germline CDR1 reads MNHNS; CDR2 reads SASEGT. The CDR3 extends over 13 amino acids.

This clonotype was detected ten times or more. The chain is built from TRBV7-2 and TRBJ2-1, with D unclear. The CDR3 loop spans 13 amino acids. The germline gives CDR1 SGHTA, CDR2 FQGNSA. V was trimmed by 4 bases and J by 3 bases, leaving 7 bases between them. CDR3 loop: CASSYYSYNEQFF. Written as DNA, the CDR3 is TGTGCCAGCAGCTACTACAGCTACAATGAGCAGTTCTTC.

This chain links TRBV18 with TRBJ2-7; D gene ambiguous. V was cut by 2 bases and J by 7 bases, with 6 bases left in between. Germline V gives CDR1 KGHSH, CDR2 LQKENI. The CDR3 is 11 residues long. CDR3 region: CASSPRFEQYF. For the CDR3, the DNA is TGTGCCAGCTCACCAAGGTTTGAGCAGTACTTC.

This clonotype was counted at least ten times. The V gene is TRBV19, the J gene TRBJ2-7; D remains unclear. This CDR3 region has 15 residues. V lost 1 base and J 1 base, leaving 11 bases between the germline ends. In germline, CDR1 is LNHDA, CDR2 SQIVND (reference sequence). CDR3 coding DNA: TGTGCCAGTAGTATAGTGGCCAGTGCGTCCTACGAGCAGTACTTC. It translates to CASSIVASASYEQYF.

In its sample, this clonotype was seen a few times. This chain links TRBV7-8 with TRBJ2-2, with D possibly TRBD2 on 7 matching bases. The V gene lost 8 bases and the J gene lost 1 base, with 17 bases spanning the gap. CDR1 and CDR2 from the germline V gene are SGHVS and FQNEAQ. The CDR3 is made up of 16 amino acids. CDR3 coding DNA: TGTGCCAGCGGGGGGGGGGCTCGGCAGAACACCGGGGAGCTGTTTTTT. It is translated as CASGGGARQNTGELFF.

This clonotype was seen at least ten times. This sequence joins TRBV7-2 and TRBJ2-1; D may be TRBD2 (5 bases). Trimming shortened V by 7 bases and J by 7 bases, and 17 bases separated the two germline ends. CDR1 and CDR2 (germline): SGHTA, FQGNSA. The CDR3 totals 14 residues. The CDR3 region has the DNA TGTGCCAGCACGCAAACCGGGAACGCGAATGAGCAGTTCTTC. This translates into CASTQTGNANEQFF. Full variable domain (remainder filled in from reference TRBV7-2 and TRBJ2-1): GAGVSQSPSNKVTEKGKDVELRCDPISGHTALYWYRQSLGQGLEFLIYFQGNSAPDKSGLPSDRFSAERTGGSVSTLTIQRTQQEDSAVYLCASTQTGNANEQFFGPGTRLTVL.

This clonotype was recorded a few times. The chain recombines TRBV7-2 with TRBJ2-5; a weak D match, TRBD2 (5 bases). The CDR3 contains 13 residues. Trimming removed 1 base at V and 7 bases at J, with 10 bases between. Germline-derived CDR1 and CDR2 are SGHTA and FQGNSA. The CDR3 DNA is TGTGCCAGCAGCTTAGGCCTGGGGAGGACCCAGTACTTC. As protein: CASSLGLGRTQYF.

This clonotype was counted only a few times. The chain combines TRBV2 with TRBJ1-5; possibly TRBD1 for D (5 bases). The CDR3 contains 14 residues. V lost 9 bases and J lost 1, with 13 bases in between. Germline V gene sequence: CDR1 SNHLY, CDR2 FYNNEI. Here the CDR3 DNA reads TGTGCCAGTAGACCAGGGTTAAGCAATCAGCCCCAGCATTTT. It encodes CASRPGLSNQPQHF.

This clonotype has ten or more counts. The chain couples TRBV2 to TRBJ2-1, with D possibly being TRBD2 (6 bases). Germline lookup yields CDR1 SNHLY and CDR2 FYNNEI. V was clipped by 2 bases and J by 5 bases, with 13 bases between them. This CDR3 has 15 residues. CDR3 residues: CASSEMAGSDNEQFF. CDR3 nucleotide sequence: TGTGCCAGCAGTGAAATGGCGGGGAGTGACAATGAGCAGTTCTTC.

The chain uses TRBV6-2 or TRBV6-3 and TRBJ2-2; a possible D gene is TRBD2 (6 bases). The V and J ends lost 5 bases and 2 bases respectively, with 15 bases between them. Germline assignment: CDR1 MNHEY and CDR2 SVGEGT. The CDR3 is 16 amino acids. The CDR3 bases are TGTGCCAGCAGTGACACCGGGACTGGCAACACCGGGGAGCTGTTTTTT. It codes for CASSDTGTGNTGELFF.

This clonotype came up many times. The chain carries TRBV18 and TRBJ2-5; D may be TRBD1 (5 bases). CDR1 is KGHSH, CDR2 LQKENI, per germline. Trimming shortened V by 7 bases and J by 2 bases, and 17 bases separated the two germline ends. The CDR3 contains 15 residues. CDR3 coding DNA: TGTGCCAGCTGTGACCTGGACACCAGTCAAGAGACCCAGTACTTC. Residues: CASCDLDTSQETQYF.

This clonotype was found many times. The CDR3 sequence is CSGRLGNTIYF. The CDR3, as DNA: TGCAGTGGCCGGTTGGGAAACACCATATATTTT. The V call is TRBV29-1, the J call TRBJ1-3; D gene uncertain. The V gene's germline CDR1 is SQVTM and CDR2 ANQGSEA. The CDR3 length is 11 residues.

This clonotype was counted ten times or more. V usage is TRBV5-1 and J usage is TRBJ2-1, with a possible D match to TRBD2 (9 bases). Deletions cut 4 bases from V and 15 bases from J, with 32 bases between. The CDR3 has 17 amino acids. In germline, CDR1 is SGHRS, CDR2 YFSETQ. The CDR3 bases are TGCGCCAGCAGCCCTACAAGTACAGGGGGAATAGCGGGAGCATGGTTCTTC. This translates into CASSPTSTGGIAGAWFF.

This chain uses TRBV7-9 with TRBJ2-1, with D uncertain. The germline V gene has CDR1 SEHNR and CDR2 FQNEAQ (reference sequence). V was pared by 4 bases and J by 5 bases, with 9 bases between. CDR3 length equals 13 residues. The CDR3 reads CASSSRGDNEQFF. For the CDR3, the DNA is TGTGCCAGCAGCTCCCGTGGGGACAATGAGCAGTTCTTC.

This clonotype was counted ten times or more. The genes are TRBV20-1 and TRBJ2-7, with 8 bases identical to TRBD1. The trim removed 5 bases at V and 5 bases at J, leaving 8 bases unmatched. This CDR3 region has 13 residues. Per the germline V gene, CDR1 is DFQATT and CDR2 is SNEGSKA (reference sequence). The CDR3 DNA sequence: TGCAGTGCTTACCAGGGGGCTAGGAACGAGCAGTACTTC. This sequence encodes CSAYQGARNEQYF.

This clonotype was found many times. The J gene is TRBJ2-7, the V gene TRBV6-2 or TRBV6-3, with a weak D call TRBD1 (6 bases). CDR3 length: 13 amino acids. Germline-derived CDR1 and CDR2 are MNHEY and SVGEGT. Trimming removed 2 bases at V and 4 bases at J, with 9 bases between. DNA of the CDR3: TGTGCCAGCAGTTACGGGGACATTTACGAGCAGTACTTC. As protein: CASSYGDIYEQYF.

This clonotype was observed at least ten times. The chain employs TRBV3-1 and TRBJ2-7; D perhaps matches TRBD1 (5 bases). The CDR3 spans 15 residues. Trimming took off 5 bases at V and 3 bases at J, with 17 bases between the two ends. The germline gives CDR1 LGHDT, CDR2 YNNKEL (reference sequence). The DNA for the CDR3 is TGTGCCAGCAGCGACCTGGGGCGGACAATCTACGAGCAGTACTTC. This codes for CASSDLGRTIYEQYF.